The 12 T cell receptor beta chains in this list originate from one sample, sequenced in a study of shared clonotypes between healthy human individuals. Libraries were prepared by immunoSEQ multiplex PCR; TCRdb keeps only in-frame clonotypes and omits some of them. The sample records over a million clones, about 98.5% being singletons. The specimen sequenced was naive CD4+ T cells sorted from blood. Subset indicated: CD45RA+ positively selected. These receptors were collected from a man under 40 in good health.

The chain employs TRBV5-1 and TRBJ2-2; D unclear. The V end was cut by 0 bases, the J end by 7 bases, with 7 bases between. The length of the CDR3 is 13 residues. Germline V gene data show CDR1 as SGHRS and CDR2 as YFSETQ. CDR3 residues: CASSLDLGGELFF. The DNA of the CDR3 is TGCGCCAGCAGCTTGGACCTGGGCGGGGAGCTGTTTTTT.

The chain couples TRBV27 to TRBJ2-7, with D possibly matching TRBD2 (5 bases). With 2 bases removed from V and 3 bases from J, the gap between germline ends came to 11 bases. CDR3 length equals 14 residues. Germline CDR1 MNHEY, CDR2 SMNVEV (reference sequence). The chain's CDR3 is CASSLRLGSYEQYF. The CDR3 DNA is TGTGCCAGCAGTTTAAGGTTGGGGAGCTACGAGCAGTACTTC.

This clone appeared once. The rearrangement joins TRBV9 to TRBJ2-7; TRBD1 agrees at 10 bases. V shed 0 bases and J 2 bases; nucleotides not matched to a gene: 2. Germline CDR1 and CDR2: SGDLS and YYNGEE. The CDR3 contains 15 residues. As DNA, the CDR3 is TGTGCCAGCAGCGTAGAAGGACAGGGGGCCTACGAGCAGTACTTC. Translated, it gives CASSVEGQGAYEQYF.

The J gene is TRBJ2-1, the V gene TRBV4-1; a weak D match, TRBD1 (5 bases). Germline loops: CDR1 MGHRA, CDR2 YSYEKL. The length of the CDR3 is 15 residues. Trimming stripped 1 base from V and 6 bases from J, with 13 bases between. CDR3 bases: TGCGCCAGCAGCCAAGCTGGGGCTGGCAGCAATGAGCAGTTCTTC. Translation gives CASSQAGAGSNEQFF.

Details on this clone: Other DNA sequences in this specimen translate into the identical CDR3. J is TRBJ1-5 and V is TRBV5-1; D is uncertain. The germline V and J ends were trimmed by 0 bases and 7 bases, with 11 bases remaining between them. The CDR3 extends over 14 amino acids. Germline V gene lookup returns CDR1 SGHRS and CDR2 YFSETQ. The CDR3 reads CASSLGVSGQPQHF. The CDR3 coding sequence is TGCGCCAGCAGCTTGGGGGTTAGCGGCCAGCCCCAGCATTTT.

In regard to this clone: The identical CDR3 is also encoded by other nucleotide sequences in the sample. The chain uses TRBV20-1 and TRBJ2-5; D remains ambiguous. The CDR3 consists of 11 residues. CDR1 DFQATT and CDR2 SNEGSKA come from the germline V gene (reference sequence). Trimming took off 3 bases at V and 5 bases at J, with 7 bases between the two ends. CDR3 coding DNA: TGCAGTGCTAGTTCTCCGGAGACCCAGTACTTC. It codes for CSASSPETQYF.

This rearrangement joins TRBV7-9 to TRBJ1-1; the D is unclear. Germline V gene lookup returns CDR1 SEHNR and CDR2 FQNEAQ (reference sequence). With 0 bases removed from V and 6 bases from J, the gap between germline ends came to 8 bases. This CDR3 comprises 13 residues. The CDR3 loop is CASSLAGSAEAFF. The CDR3 nucleotides are TGTGCCAGCAGCTTAGCCGGCTCAGCTGAAGCTTTCTTT. The variable domain in full, with the rest retrieved from reference TRBV7-9 and TRBJ1-1, is DTGVSQNPRHKITKRGQNVTFRCDPISEHNRLYWYRQTLGQGPEFLTYFQNEAQLEKSRLLSDRFSAERPKGSFSTLEIQRTEQGDSAMYLCASSLAGSAEAFFGQGTRLTVV.

The chain is built from TRBV6-1 and TRBJ2-2, with no clear D. The CDR3 has 13 amino acids. Germline values: CDR1 MNHNS, CDR2 SASEGT. The V end lost 6 bases, the J end lost 1 base, and 6 bases lay between the germline ends. The CDR3 DNA is TGTGCCAGCAGCCCTCTGAACACCGGGGAGCTGTTTTTT. Amino acid sequence: CASSPLNTGELFF.

The chain combines TRBV11-2 with TRBJ1-2; TRBD1 might be the D (6 bases). V lost 6 bases and J lost 3, with 8 bases in between. Germline V lookup: CDR1 SGHAT, CDR2 FQNNGV. The CDR3 consists of 12 residues. In DNA, the CDR3 is TGTGCCAGCAGTTGGACAGACTATGGCTACACCTTC. Translation: CASSWTDYGYTF.

The chain is built from TRBV28 and TRBJ2-7, with TRBD2 identical over 8 bases. The CDR3 has 16 amino acids. CDR1 MDHEN and CDR2 SYDVKM come from the germline V gene. The V gene end was trimmed by 2 bases and the J gene end by 3 bases; junction bases not matched to a gene: 9. The CDR3 nucleotides read TGTGCCAGCAGTTTAGCGGGGGGACAAGTCCTCTACGAGCAGTACTTC. Amino acid sequence: CASSLAGGQVLYEQYF.

Written as DNA, the CDR3 is TGTGCCAGCAGCGTAGCCCGACAGAATGAGCAGTTCTTC. Its protein product is CASSVARQNEQFF. The chain joins TRBV9 to TRBJ2-1, with a possible D match to TRBD1 (5 bases). This CDR3 is built from 13 residues. Germline V gene sequence: CDR1 SGDLS, CDR2 YYNGEE. V lost 0 bases to trimming and J lost 7 bases, with 8 bases between them.

The chain recombines TRBV6-5 with TRBJ1-4, with D maybe TRBD1 (6 bases). Trimming took 7 bases from V and 3 from J, leaving 12 bases between them. The CDR3 runs to 14 residues. Germline CDR1 MNHEY, CDR2 SVGAGI. CDR3 nucleotides: TGTGCCAGCACCAAGCGACAGGCTAATGAAAAACTGTTTTTT. Its protein is CASTKRQANEKLFF.